This T cell receptor (beta chain) was found in a study of T cell responses to AZD1222 COVID-19 vaccine. Points on this clone: Its antigen is undetermined.

Broader study findings: It should be noted that donors were predominantly white British and more often female, and clonal diversity was possibly underestimated. The reported proportion of spike-specific TCRs targeting unmutated variant regions was nearly half.

Method: immunoSEQ multiplex PCR; TCRdb's copy keeps in-frame clones and lacks some. The table shows some 110,000 clones, with roughly 91% occurring only once. V lost 2 bases to trimming and J lost 7 bases, with 14 bases between them. The CDR3 extends over 13 amino acids. Germline V gene sequence: CDR1 GTSNPN, CDR2 SVGIG (reference sequence). The material was peripheral blood, obtained 28 days after the second AZD1222 dose. This receptor was obtained from an adult who received the AZD1222 COVID-19 vaccine. The chain recombines TRBV30 with TRBJ1-2; D is uncertain. CDR3 region: CAWSTGQVSGYTF. For the CDR3, the DNA is TGTGCCTGGAGTACCGGCCAGGTCTCTGGCTACACCTTC.